This entry lists 14 T cell receptor beta chains sequenced from one sample in a study of OX40 agonist ivuxolimab in advanced cancers. Clones were read by immunoSEQ multiplex PCR, and TCRdb kept only the in-frame ones, dropping some. The table shows approximately 110,000 clones, with 92% occurring only once. Sequences were derived from CD4+ or CD8+ T cells sorted from blood, sampled in a trial of the OX40 agonist ivuxolimab. Receptor source: an adult with an advanced solid tumor such as melanoma, head and neck, liver or kidney cancer.

The chain is built from TRBV18 and TRBJ2-1, with a possible D match to TRBD2 (6 bases). V shed 2 bases and J shed 0 bases, with 8 bases lying between them. This CDR3 contains 15 residues. Per the germline V gene, CDR1 is KGHSH and CDR2 is LQKENI. CDR3 DNA: TGTGCCAGCTCACCAGACGGGAGCTCCTACAATGAGCAGTTCTTC. Translated, it gives CASSPDGSSYNEQFF.

This clone was seen only a few times. The chain recombines TRBV18 with TRBJ1-5, with D unresolved. The ends were cut back, 3 bases at V and 6 bases at J, with 9 bases in the middle. The CDR3 runs 13 residues. CDR1 KGHSH and CDR2 LQKENI come from the germline V gene. CDR3 residues: CASSPADSQPQHF. CDR3 nucleotides: TGTGCCAGCTCACCCGCAGATAGTCAGCCCCAGCATTTT.

The chain is built from TRBV12-5 and TRBJ1-1, with 11 bases aligning to TRBD1. Germline V CDR1 and CDR2: LGHNT, FRNRAP. This CDR3 region has 16 residues. Trimming cost V 7 bases and J 4 bases; bases outside gene matches: 11. In DNA, the CDR3 is TGTGCTAGTGCCTCCCCCTCCGGGACAGGGGGCACTGAAGCTTTCTTT. This codes for CASASPSGTGGTEAFF.

About this clone itself: Other DNA sequences in this sample translate to the same CDR3. The genes are TRBV13 and TRBJ2-7, with 7 bases that match TRBD2. The CDR3 covers 14 residues. The germline gives CDR1 PRHDT, CDR2 FYEKMQ (reference sequence). The V gene end was trimmed by 0 bases and the J gene end by 4 bases; junction bases not matched to a gene: 3. CDR3: CASSLGRGEYEQYF. In DNA form, the CDR3 reads TGTGCCAGCAGCTTAGGCCGGGGGGAATACGAGCAGTACTTC.

This clone was seen once. The rearrangement links TRBV5-6 to TRBJ2-3, with 13 positions matching TRBD2. CDR1 and CDR2 from the germline V gene are SGHDT and YYEEEE. The CDR3 is 18 amino acids. The ends lost 4 bases at V and 1 base at J; junction bases unmatched: 9. This chain's CDR3 is CASSNGLAGVSGTDTQYF. The CDR3, as DNA: TGTGCCAGCAGCAACGGACTAGCGGGAGTGTCGGGCACAGATACGCAGTATTTT.

This chain links TRBV6-1 with TRBJ1-2; 11 positions agree with TRBD1. Trimming removed 2 bases from V and 5 bases from J; junction bases left unmatched: 13. The germline CDR1 and CDR2 sequences are MNHNS and SASEGT. The CDR3 contains 18 residues. CDR3 protein: CASSETDRGLFLIYGYTF. CDR3 DNA: TGTGCCAGCAGTGAAACGGACAGGGGGCTATTCTTGATTTATGGCTACACCTTC.

The sample holds a few counts of this clone. This chain's CDR3 is CASSDNRADEQYF. The DNA for the CDR3 is TGTGCCAGCAGCGACAACAGGGCTGACGAGCAGTACTTC. The rearrangement joins TRBV9 to TRBJ2-7, with D possibly TRBD1 on 6 matching bases. V lost 3 bases and J lost 5, with 12 bases in between. CDR1 is SGDLS, CDR2 YYNGEE, per germline. This CDR3 is built from 13 residues.

This rearrangement joins TRBV14 to TRBJ2-1; 8 bases align to TRBD2. V was pared by 6 bases and J by 0 bases, with 4 bases of the junction left unmatched. The CDR3 sequence is 15 residues long. Germline V lookup: CDR1 SGHDN, CDR2 FVKESK. Here the CDR3 reads CASRVSGSSYNEQFF. CDR3 nucleotide sequence: TGTGCCAGCAGGGTCAGCGGGAGCTCCTACAATGAGCAGTTCTTC.

The CDR3 DNA is TGTGCCAGCAGCGTAGGGTGGACAGGGGGTGCAGATACGCAGTATTTT. Amino acid sequence: CASSVGWTGGADTQYF. This chain uses TRBV9 with TRBJ2-3; 10 nucleotides align to TRBD1. Germline-derived CDR1 and CDR2 are SGDLS and YYNGEE. The CDR3 length is 16 residues. The V and J ends lost 0 bases and 4 bases, in that order; junction bases with no gene match: 5.

The gene calls are TRBV5-1 and TRBJ2-3; D is perhaps TRBD2 (5 bases). Trimming cost V 0 bases and J 5 bases, with 13 bases left between them. The CDR3 extends over 15 amino acids. CDR1 and CDR2 (germline): SGHRS, YFSETQ. In nucleotides, the CDR3 is TGCGCCAGCAGCTTGGACCCCCAGGCGGGAGATACGCAGTATTTT. This gives the protein CASSLDPQAGDTQYF.

The chain is built from TRBV5-1 and TRBJ1-1; 8 nucleotides match TRBD1. This CDR3 is 14 amino acids long. Germline CDR1 is SGHRS and CDR2 is YFSETQ. V lost 1 base to trimming and J lost 6 bases; unmatched junction nucleotides: 5. The CDR3 reads CASSLSQGGPEAFF. CDR3 nucleotides: TGCGCCAGCAGCTTGTCACAGGGGGGTCCTGAAGCTTTCTTT.

The CDR3 bases are TGTGCCAGCAGTTTCGGGCAGGTAAAAGGCTACACCTTC. This gives the protein CASSFGQVKGYTF. V is TRBV28 and J is TRBJ1-2; D gene uncertain. There are 13 residues in the CDR3. Germline V gene lookup returns CDR1 MDHEN and CDR2 SYDVKM. Trimming pared 3 bases from V and 8 bases from J, leaving 13 bases between.

V usage is TRBV7-9 and J usage is TRBJ2-3, with 10 bases matching TRBD1. The CDR3 has 17 amino acids. V trimming: 1 base; J trimming: 2 bases; junction bases outside the gene matches: 6. Germline V gene sequence: CDR1 SEHNR, CDR2 FQNEAQ (reference sequence). This CDR3 is CASSLGQGASSTDTQYF. In DNA, the CDR3 is TGTGCCAGCAGCTTAGGACAGGGGGCCTCATCCACAGATACGCAGTATTTT. The whole variable domain, remainder taken from reference TRBV7-9 and TRBJ2-3, is DTGVSQNPRHKITKRGQNVTFRCDPISEHNRLYWYRQTLGQGPEFLTYFQNEAQLEKSRLLSDRFSAERPKGSFSTLEIQRTEQGDSAMYLCASSLGQGASSTDTQYFGPGTRLTVL.

The chain joins TRBV9 to TRBJ2-1, with 7 bases that match TRBD2. V lost 4 bases to trimming and J lost 5 bases; unmatched junction nucleotides: 12. Germline CDR1 is SGDLS and CDR2 is YYNGEE. This CDR3 has 16 amino acids. CDR3 DNA sequence: TGTGCCAGCAGCCCCAACGCCGGGACTACTAACAATGAGCAGTTCTTC. It codes for CASSPNAGTTNNEQFF.